The 17 T cell receptor beta chains below come from one sample, sequenced in a study of T cells in Graves' hyperthyroidism and ophthalmopathy. RNA transcripts provided the source from which TCR beta CDR3 regions were amplified. A set of HTBI primers served as the primers for a first-round RT-PCR of the TCR CDR3. TCRdb ran MiXCR on the multiplex PCR reads and lists one entry per CDR3 protein. The table records fewer than 500,000 distinct CDR3 sequences, roughly 15% of them present only once. The sequenced material came from blood. These receptors originate from a woman aged 30 to 39 with Graves' ophthalmopathy.

This clonotype has ten or more counts. The chain joins TRBV11-3 to TRBJ1-2; TRBD1 is a possible D gene (5 bases). CDR1 SGHNT and CDR2 YENEEA come from the germline V gene. V gave up 3 bases and J gave up 8 bases, with 16 bases separating them. This CDR3 spans 14 amino acids. CDR3 residues: CASSFGDSIYGYTF. The CDR3 DNA sequence: TGTGCCAGCAGCTTTGGAGACAGCATATACGGCTACACCTTC.

A remark on this clonotype: A much larger clone lies a single base off, so this may be a read error. This chain connects TRBV30 to TRBJ2-7; D is tentatively TRBD1 or TRBD2 (6 bases each). The CDR3 runs 14 residues. In germline, CDR1 is GTSNPN, CDR2 SVGIG (reference sequence). The chain's CDR3 is CAWSRNSGAYEQCF. CDR3 nucleotide sequence: TGTGCCTGGAGTCGTAACTCGGGGGCGTACGAGCAGTGCTTC. Using reference TRBV30 and TRBJ2-7 for the parts outside the CDR3, the full variable domain is SQTIHQWPATLVQPVGSPLSLECTVEGTSNPNLYWYRQAAGRGLQLLFYSVGIGQISSEVPQNLSASRPQDRQFILSSKKLLLSDSGFYLCAWSRNSGAYEQCFGPGTRLTVT.

This clonotype was counted many times. The gene calls are TRBV13 and TRBJ2-7; the D gene could be TRBD1 or TRBD2 (6 bases each). Trimming took 5 bases from V and 2 from J, leaving 13 bases between them. The CDR3 sequence is 14 residues long. The germline gives CDR1 PRHDT, CDR2 FYEKMQ (reference sequence). CDR3 nucleotide sequence: TGTGCCAGCAGCCAAGGGGGGATTACCTACGAGCAGTACTTC. This gives the protein CASSQGGITYEQYF.

V gene TRBV19 combines with J gene TRBJ1-2; the D is unclear. The CDR3 consists of 13 residues. V dropped 5 bases and J dropped 7 bases, with 14 bases sitting between them. The germline V gene encodes CDR1 LNHDA and CDR2 SQIVND (reference sequence). The CDR3 nucleotides are TGTGCCAGTAGTTTCCTTGGTGCGGCTGGCTACACCTTC. Protein sequence: CASSFLGAAGYTF.

This clonotype occurred many times. The chain carries TRBV11-2 and TRBJ2-1; D is undetermined. This CDR3 contains 15 residues. Trimming shortened V by 1 base and J by 8 bases, and 15 bases separated the two germline ends. CDR1 and CDR2 (germline): SGHAT, FQNNGV. The CDR3 reads CASSLGGTLFDEQFF. In DNA form, the CDR3 reads TGTGCCAGCAGCTTAGGCGGAACTCTCTTCGATGAGCAGTTCTTC.

Only a few counts were recorded for this clonotype. This rearrangement joins TRBV2 to TRBJ2-7; maybe TRBD2 (6 bases). From germline, CDR1 is SNHLY and CDR2 FYNNEI. There are 12 residues in the CDR3. V was cut by 8 bases and J by 7 bases, with 15 bases left in between. The CDR3 DNA reads as TGTGCCAGCTGGAGACTAGAAGGGGAGCAGTACTTC. Its translation: CASWRLEGEQYF.

This clonotype showed up many times. The chain couples TRBV6-1 to TRBJ1-2; weak D call: TRBD1 (5 bases). The germline V gene has CDR1 MNHNS and CDR2 SASEGT. V was trimmed by 7 bases and J by 2 bases, leaving 11 bases between them. This CDR3 contains 13 residues. The DNA of the CDR3 is TGTGCCAGCAACGACAGAAACAACTATGGCTACACCTTC. This codes for CASNDRNNYGYTF.

Ten or more counts support this clonotype. This chain connects TRBV12-3 or TRBV12-4 to TRBJ1-2; TRBD1 is a possible D gene (5 bases). The CDR3 runs to 11 residues. The ends were cut back, 10 bases at V and 7 bases at J, with 13 bases in the middle. The CDR3 region has the DNA TGTGCCATAGATCAGGGCCCTGGCTACACCTTC. It specifies CAIDQGPGYTF.

A word on this clonotype: In this CDR3 the conserved last residue, phenylalanine or tryptophan, is missing, so a read error is likely. V gene TRBV5-1 combines with J gene TRBJ1-1; the match to TRBD1 covers 8 bases. CDR1 SGHRS and CDR2 YFSETQ come from the germline V gene. This CDR3 has 13 residues. Trimming removed 2 bases from V and 5 bases from J; junction bases left unmatched: 2. CDR3 sequence (DNA): TGCGCCAGCAGCTTACAGGGGGGGACTGAAGCTTTCCTT. It encodes CASSLQGGTEAFL.

This clonotype was counted many times. The chain links TRBV24-1 to TRBJ2-2; 8 nucleotides agree with TRBD1. Germline V CDR1 and CDR2: KGHDR, SFDVKD. Trimming cost V 7 bases and J 4 bases; bases outside gene matches: 4. The CDR3 length is 14 residues. DNA of the CDR3: TGTGCCACCAGGGACAGGGCGGGCACCGGGGAGCTGTTTTTT. It translates to CATRDRAGTGELFF.

The chain combines TRBV20-1 with TRBJ1-4; D is perhaps TRBD1 (5 bases). V lost 1 base and J lost 0, with 12 bases in between. Looked up from germline, CDR1 is DFQATT and CDR2 is SNEGSKA (reference sequence). The CDR3 length is 16 residues. The CDR3 DNA sequence: TGCAGTGCTAGAGGGGCCGGGGGGGCAACTAATGAAAAACTGTTTTTT. It specifies CSARGAGGATNEKLFF.

The genes are TRBV14 and TRBJ1-2, with D tentatively TRBD1 (5 bases). Trimming took 4 bases from V and 7 from J, leaving 22 bases between them. This CDR3 spans 16 amino acids. Germline V CDR1 and CDR2: SGHDN, FVKESK. The CDR3 region has the DNA TGTGCCAGCAGCCTTAAGTGGGGCTATTCACTGGGTGGCTACACCTTC. This codes for CASSLKWGYSLGGYTF.

This clonotype was found a few times. The DNA for the CDR3 is TGTGCCAGTAGTCAGGGTTATAGCAATCAGCCCCAGCATTTT. Protein product: CASSQGYSNQPQHF. The genes are TRBV19 and TRBJ1-5; D is perhaps TRBD1 (5 bases). V gave up 5 bases and J gave up 0 bases, with 8 bases separating them. This CDR3 has 14 amino acids. CDR1 and CDR2 from the germline V gene are LNHDA and SQIVND (reference sequence).

This clonotype has ten or more counts. The V and J genes are TRBV30 and TRBJ2-7, with TRBD1 identical over 11 bases. Germline-derived CDR1 and CDR2 are GTSNPN and SVGIG (reference sequence). Unmatched junction bases numbered 12, after V lost 3 bases and J lost 5 bases. The CDR3 runs to 16 residues. CDR3 in DNA: TGTGCCTGGAGCGACATTAACCGGGACAGGGGGAACGAGCAGTACTTC. It codes for CAWSDINRDRGNEQYF.

This clonotype was seen more than once but under ten times. In DNA, the CDR3 is TGTGCCAGCAGTTACTGGGCAGCTCCCGAAAAACTGTTTTTT. The encoded protein is CASSYWAAPEKLFF. V and J are TRBV6-5 and TRBJ1-4; D gene unclear. The CDR3 has 14 amino acids. Germline V gives CDR1 MNHEY, CDR2 SVGAGI. The V end was cut by 1 base, the J end by 8 bases, with 11 bases between.

This clonotype was seen ten or more times. The chain carries TRBV6-6 and TRBJ2-7, with D perhaps TRBD1 or TRBD2 (6 bases each). The CDR3 totals 13 residues. V lost 2 bases, J lost 6 bases, and 11 bases lay in between. Germline V lookup: CDR1 MNHNY, CDR2 SVGAGI (reference sequence). This CDR3 is CASSYDRGLEQYF. The DNA for the CDR3 is TGTGCCAGCAGTTACGATCGGGGGCTCGAGCAGTACTTC.

The count of this clonotype is one. The gene calls are TRBV2 and TRBJ2-5; 7 nucleotides match TRBD2. CDR1 SNHLY and CDR2 FYNNEI come from the germline V gene. CDR3 size: 13 residues. J gave up 0 bases and V 6 bases, and 1 base lay outside the gene matches. CDR3 amino acids: CASRAGHQETQYF. CDR3 sequence (DNA): TGTGCCAGCAGAGCGGGACACCAAGAGACCCAGTACTTC.